The clone carrying this T cell receptor (beta chain) has ten or more counts. Its antigen is not identified. These data originate in a study of spatial heterogeneity in lung cancer. Study context: Beta-chain sequences were consistently detected more often than alpha-chain sequences. TCR and UMI combinations that were unique each appeared, on average, more than ten times in raw reads. The study, taken as a whole, reports: More often at tumor resection than at routine follow-up, ubiquitous expanded tumor TCRs were detected in the blood.

TCR cDNA molecules each had a unique molecular identifier. Each CDR3 protein is one row after TCRdb ran MiXCR on the 5' RACE reads. Counted here are 45,000 to 55,000 distinct CDR3 sequences, about 5.8% occurring once; the ten biggest clones make up around 10%. The germline V gene has CDR1 MGHRA and CDR2 YSYEKL. Trimming removed 1 base from V and 7 bases from J, with 12 bases in between. The CDR3 is 14 amino acids. The time point: sample taken at primary tumor resection. The chain combines TRBV4-1 with TRBJ2-3; D gene uncertain. The specimen was PBMCs, collected at surgery. This clonotype was sampled from a male donor with early-stage non-small cell lung cancer. CDR3 sequence: CASSQGPPSYTQYF. In DNA, the CDR3 is TGCGCCAGCAGCCAAGGACCACCCAGCTATACGCAGTATTTT.